Sequencing of this T cell receptor (beta chain) was carried out in a study of shared clonotypes between healthy human individuals (dated by TCRdb to about 2020). The study in broad terms: The cohort comprised two women and three men aged 18 to 49 years. To estimate repertoire size and how much clonotypes are shared between individuals, the study performed deep sequencing of blood TCR repertoires from 4 to 6 healthy adults. Leukapheresis yielded between about 0.9 and 9 billion PBMCs per donor. To increase sequencing depth and limit assay-specific biases, different laboratories used diverse techniques to prepare libraries and sequence TCR repertoires. For each donor, CD4 naive and CD4 memory were each run on three plates, CD8 naive on two plates, and CD8 memory on one plate. Study-wide conclusions, independent of this receptor: Approximately 5% of naive CD4, around 4% of naive CD8, around 2.3% of memory CD4, and approximately 0.4% of memory CD8 clonotypes were shared across four donors. Compared with non-shared clonotypes, the clonotypes found in all four sorted-subset donors had higher generation probabilities. Because the study included only a small number of donors, the genetic and exposure-history diversity represented was limited. Sampling was restricted to blood, and TCR repertoires in tissue are likely to differ from TCR repertoires in blood. Larger estimated clonotype richness was generally found for naive subsets than for memory subsets. Based on pairwise subsampling, the degree of clonotype sharing among donors was expected to be affected by sequencing depth. Rarefaction of sorted-subset datasets indicated incomplete sequencing despite the large sequencing depth.

For the CD8 naive samples, CD45RO-negative cells were positively selected for CCR7, yielding a CD45RA+CCR7+ population from which TemRA cells were excluded. The donors were healthy, HIV-negative adults who had no recently reported acute infections or vaccinations. Every donor was a Caucasian adult living in Nashville, Tennessee, USA. Blood was collected by leukapheresis, and PBMCs were isolated by Ficoll-Histopaque density gradient centrifugation and then cryopreserved in liquid nitrogen vapor phase. Purity and quantity of every magnetically sorted T cell population were checked by analytical flow cytometry. From each sorted fraction, genomic DNA was isolated and quantified by UV absorbance on a Nanodrop 2000c. Concerning this clone itself: There is no known antigen for this receptor. Per-base qualities were not stored, and no clone one base away is much larger.

TCR CDR3 regions were amplified from genomic DNA by multiplex PCR using the deep immunoSEQ assay. Extracted genomic DNA from each cell subset was spread evenly across all wells of several immunoSEQ 96-well plates, with each plate serving as a replicate. Each replicate PCR for sorted subsets received approximately 200 ng genomic DNA, equal to tens of thousands of T cell genomes. Purified libraries were quantified with a Qubit 3.0 fluorometer, sized on a Bioanalyzer 2100, and re-quantified with the KAPA Library Quantification kit. Every immunoSEQ 96-well plate was sequenced on a separate single-read 150-cycle Illumina NextSeq 550 flow cell. The original methods were these. The immunoSEQ output contained only junctional sequences without quality scores, so filtering could not match that applied to full-length reads. Sequences were annotated with PyIR, a Python wrapper for IgBLAST v1.9, using IMGT germline references to assign V/J genes and CDR3. Reads were filtered out if the reads had weak V/J assignments (E-value above 1e-6), no CDR3, stop codons, out-of-frame junctions, or ambiguous translated residues. V3J clonotypes were defined by identical inferred V gene, J gene, and CDR3 amino acid sequence. To compute the percentage overlap between repertoires, the number of shared unique clonotypes was divided by the size of the smaller repertoire. RTK rarefaction, the Chao1 estimator, and Recon v2.1 estimates of unobserved clonotypes were used to assess repertoire richness. OLGA was used to compute generation probabilities for all TCRbeta clonotypes that the gDNA method yielded from a few donors. TCRdb re-hosts the immuneACCESS table, in-frame sequences only. Its copies lack some clones; in the studies checked, an unresolved V gene accounts for under half of them, and the cause for the rest is not known. The V and J calls and clone size come from that table; D and trimming were worked out from the DNA. The sample table holds 2 million to 2.5 million clones, of which approximately 94% were seen once. The ten top clones hold roughly 1% of the sample.

The cysteine opens and the phenylalanine closes a CDR3 of 18 amino acids. The only DNA kept is the CDR3, 54 bases in frame from the first base. The germline V gene (reference sequence) specifies PRHDT as CDR1 and FYEKMQ as CDR2. Trimmed from V: 3 bases; trimmed from J: 5 bases; junction bases lacking a gene match: 15. The source is a man between 18 and 29 years old in good health. The V and J segments used are TRBV13 and TRBJ2-1, and 8 junctional nucleotides match TRBD2. The sample comprised naive CD8+ T cells sorted from blood. The cell subset or site label, as the study defines it: CD45RA+CCR7+. The CDR3 protein is CASSLFREGPGSNNEQFF. The DNA is TGTGCCAGCAGCTTGTTCCGGGAGGGCCCGGGGAGTAACAATGAGCAGTTCTTC.